This TCR beta chain emerged from a study of T cells in Graves' hyperthyroidism and ophthalmopathy. RNA transcripts served as the template for amplifying TCR beta CDR3 regions. A first-round RT-PCR of the TCR CDR3 used the HTBI primer set. MiXCR was run by TCRdb on the multiplex PCR reads, yielding one entry per CDR3 protein. In the table there are about 720,000 distinct CDR3 sequences, roughly 15% of which are singletons. This clonotype was counted only a few times. CDR1 is DFQATT and CDR2 is SNEGSKA in the germline V gene (reference sequence). This CDR3 contains 12 residues. Trimming pared 5 bases from V and 2 bases from J, leaving 7 bases between. It was considered stable Graves' hyperthyroidism when ophthalmopathy did not progress within 18 months.

Sequencing was performed on blood. V and J are TRBV20-1 and TRBJ2-1; D gene ambiguous. This TCR came from a man aged 18 to 29 with Graves' hyperthyroidism. CDR3 DNA sequence: TGCAGTGCTCCCCAAACCTACAATGAGCAGTTCTTC. This gives the protein CSAPQTYNEQFF.